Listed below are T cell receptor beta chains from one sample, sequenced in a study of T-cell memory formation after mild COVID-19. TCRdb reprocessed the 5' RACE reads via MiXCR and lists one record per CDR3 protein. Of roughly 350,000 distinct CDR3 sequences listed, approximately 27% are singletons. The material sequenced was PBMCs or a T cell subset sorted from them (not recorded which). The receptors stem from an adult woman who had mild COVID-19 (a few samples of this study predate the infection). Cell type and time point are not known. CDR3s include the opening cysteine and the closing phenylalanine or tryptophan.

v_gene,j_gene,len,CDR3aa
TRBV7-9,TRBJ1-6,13,CASSSNTNSPLHF
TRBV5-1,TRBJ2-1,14,CASSWGQGKNEQFF
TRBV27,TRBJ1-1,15,CASSPFGAMNTEAFF
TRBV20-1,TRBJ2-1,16,CSASRLTSGRYNEQFF
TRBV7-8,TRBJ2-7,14,CASSISGGANEQYF
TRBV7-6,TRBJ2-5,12,CASSVREETQYF
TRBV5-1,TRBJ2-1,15,CASSLTRGPYNEQFF
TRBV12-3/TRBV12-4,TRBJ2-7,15,CASSSPGTGIREQYF
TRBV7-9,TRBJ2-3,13,CASSPSTSDTQYF
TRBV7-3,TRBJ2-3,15,CASSLGLGGTDTQYF
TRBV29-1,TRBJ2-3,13,CSVEKAGSDTQYF
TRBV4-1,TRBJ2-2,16,CASSQVLQGGIGELFF
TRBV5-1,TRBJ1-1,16,CASRSISLTMNTEAFF
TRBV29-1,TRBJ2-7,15,CSVEGAGQGVYEQYF
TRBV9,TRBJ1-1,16,CASSVGGQAFIYEAFF